The 29 T cell receptor beta chains below were found in one sample sequenced in a study of blood T cell repertoires in COVID-19. Libraries were prepared by immunoSEQ multiplex PCR; TCRdb keeps only in-frame clonotypes and omits some of them. The table has about 370,000 clones, approximately 92% seen once. Sequenced material: PBMCs or T cells enriched from blood (not recorded which). The source is a man aged 18 to 29 who had recovered from COVID-19.

The chain combines TRBV2 with TRBJ1-3; D remains ambiguous. CDR1 is SNHLY, CDR2 FYNNEI, per germline. V was shortened by 1 base and J by 0 bases, with 10 bases between the two germline ends. The CDR3 length is 16 residues. CDR3 sequence (DNA): TGTGCCAGCAGTGAAGGAACGGGGTACTCTGGAAACACCATATATTTT. Protein: CASSEGTGYSGNTIYF.

The rearrangement links TRBV9 to TRBJ1-1; 7 nucleotides agree with TRBD1. V shed 4 bases and J 4 bases; nucleotides not matched to a gene: 10. This CDR3 is 15 amino acids long. Germline CDR1 reads SGDLS; CDR2 reads YYNGEE. CDR3 region: CASSSRGQGVTEAFF. The CDR3 coding sequence is TGTGCCAGCAGCTCGCGAGGGCAGGGGGTCACTGAAGCTTTCTTT.

The V call is TRBV7-9, the J call TRBJ2-1; possible D gene TRBD2, 6 bases. The CDR3 has 14 amino acids. V lost 5 bases to trimming and J lost 4 bases, with 12 bases between them. The germline CDR1 and CDR2 sequences are SEHNR and FQNEAQ (reference sequence). The CDR3 DNA reads TGTGCCAGCAGCCCGTCGGGGGTTTACAATGAGCAGTTCTTC. This translates into CASSPSGVYNEQFF.

Here the CDR3 reads CASSHQTGGSPQHF. Here the CDR3 DNA reads TGTGCCAGCAGCCATCAGACAGGGGGCTCGCCCCAGCATTTT. The rearrangement uses TRBV5-6 and TRBJ1-5; 10 nucleotides align to TRBD1. With 4 bases clipped from V and 9 bases from J, the junction kept 7 bases outside the gene matches. This CDR3 comprises 14 residues. The germline CDR1 and CDR2 sequences are SGHDT and YYEEEE.

This chain links TRBV7-3 with TRBJ1-1; no definite D call. CDR1 and CDR2 from the germline V gene are SGHTA and FQGTGA. The CDR3 runs to 14 residues. Trimming took 3 bases from V and 5 from J, leaving 13 bases between them. CDR3 DNA sequence: TGTGCCAGCAGCTTGGTCGGGAGAGGTACTGAAGCTTTCTTT. Its translation is CASSLVGRGTEAFF.

The rearrangement uses TRBV28 and TRBJ2-7; D possibly corresponds to TRBD2 (5 bases). Germline V gene data show CDR1 as MDHEN and CDR2 as SYDVKM. There are 15 residues in the CDR3. Deletions cut 4 bases from V and 2 bases from J, with 15 bases between. CDR3 in amino acids: CASSSPAAGAYEQYF. The CDR3 coding sequence is TGTGCCAGCAGTTCCCCCGCGGCGGGCGCCTACGAGCAGTACTTC.

The genes are TRBV5-1 and TRBJ2-2; D gene ambiguous. The V gene's germline CDR1 is SGHRS and CDR2 YFSETQ. V was trimmed by 1 base and J by 5 bases, leaving 12 bases between them. The CDR3 sequence is 15 residues long. CDR3 nucleotides: TGCGCCAGCAGCTTGCTTGAGAGCCCAACCGGGGAGCTGTTTTTT. Translated: CASSLLESPTGELFF.

The chain links TRBV5-1 to TRBJ1-6; D uncertain. The germline V and J ends were trimmed by 6 bases and 4 bases, with 14 bases remaining between them. Germline V gene lookup returns CDR1 SGHRS and CDR2 YFSETQ. This CDR3 region has 15 residues. CDR3 DNA sequence: TGCGCCAGCAAAACGACATTTATGTATAATTCACCCCTCCACTTT. It encodes CASKTTFMYNSPLHF.

The chain has TRBV6-5 and TRBJ1-2; 7 bases are shared with TRBD1. CDR3 length: 13 amino acids. V trimming: 6 bases; J trimming: 4 bases; junction bases outside the gene matches: 5. Per the germline V gene, CDR1 is MNHEY and CDR2 is SVGAGI. The CDR3 DNA follows: TGTGCCAGCAGAACGGGACAGCCCTATGGCTACACCTTC. Protein: CASRTGQPYGYTF.

The chain has TRBV7-9 and TRBJ1-2; 7 bases align to TRBD1. Trimming removed 3 bases from V and 2 bases from J; junction bases left unmatched: 0. Germline loops: CDR1 SEHNR, CDR2 FQNEAQ (reference sequence). The CDR3 is 13 amino acids. This CDR3 is CASSLGQNYGYTF. DNA of the CDR3: TGTGCCAGCAGCTTGGGACAGAACTATGGCTACACCTTC.

The CDR3 loop is CASSRRGTEAFF. In DNA form, the CDR3 reads TGTGCCAGCAGCCGGCGGGGCACTGAAGCTTTCTTT. This rearrangement joins TRBV6-5 to TRBJ1-1; D call uncertain. The CDR3 sequence is 12 residues long. Germline V gene data show CDR1 as MNHEY and CDR2 as SVGAGI. V was pared by 6 bases and J by 4 bases, with 9 bases between.

This clone was picked up a small number of times. V usage is TRBV19 and J usage is TRBJ2-5; 9 bases fit TRBD2. The germline V gene has CDR1 LNHDA and CDR2 SQIVND (reference sequence). V shed 6 bases and J 5 bases; nucleotides not matched to a gene: 13. The CDR3 totals 16 residues. CDR3 nucleotides: TGTGCCAGTAGAGGTATGGCTAGCGGGGTTTCCGAGACCCAGTACTTC. Protein sequence: CASRGMASGVSETQYF.

This clone was observed once. The chain joins TRBV29-1 to TRBJ2-1; no reliable D call. Germline CDR1 and CDR2: SQVTM and ANQGSEA. V shed 3 bases and J shed 0 bases, with 9 bases lying between them. This CDR3 is 14 amino acids long. In nucleotides, the CDR3 is TGCAGCGTTGACCAGCGTAGCTCCTACAATGAGCAGTTCTTC. This translates into CSVDQRSSYNEQFF.

The chain couples TRBV5-4 to TRBJ2-3; D is possibly TRBD2 (6 bases). Germline loops: CDR1 SGHNT, CDR2 YYREEE (reference sequence). The germline V and J ends were trimmed by 0 bases and 4 bases, with 12 bases remaining between them. The CDR3 contains 15 residues. In DNA form, the CDR3 reads TGTGCCAGCAGCTTGGAAGCGGGTGGGTCAGATACGCAGTATTTT. Amino acids: CASSLEAGGSDTQYF. Together with reference TRBV5-4 and TRBJ2-3, the CDR3 gives the full variable domain: ETGVTQSPTHLIKTRGQQVTLRCSSQSGHNTVSWYQQALGQGPQFIFQYYREEENGRGNFPPRFSGLQFPNYSSELNVNALELDDSALYLCASSLEAGGSDTQYFGPGTRLTVL.

The chain combines TRBV6-5 with TRBJ1-3; D is possibly TRBD1 (6 bases). The V gene's germline CDR1 is MNHEY and CDR2 SVGAGI. CDR3 length: 15 amino acids. V lost 6 bases to trimming and J lost 0 bases, with 12 bases between them. The CDR3 coding sequence is TGTGCCAGCAGGGACAGCCCTGACTCTGGAAACACCATATATTTT. It translates to CASRDSPDSGNTIYF.

The V and J genes are TRBV25-1 and TRBJ2-7; 8 bases are a match to TRBD1. The V gene end was trimmed by 5 bases and the J gene end by 4 bases; junction bases not matched to a gene: 4. The CDR3 covers 13 residues. Germline-derived CDR1 and CDR2 are MGHDK and SYGVNS. The DNA of the CDR3 is TGTGCCAGCAGTCGGACAGGGATTTACGAGCAGTACTTC. It codes for CASSRTGIYEQYF.

V is TRBV5-6 and J is TRBJ2-2, with 11 bases fitting TRBD2. Germline V gives CDR1 SGHDT, CDR2 YYEEEE. V lost 0 bases and J lost 3; bases outside the gene matches: 7. The CDR3 is 18 amino acids. As DNA, the CDR3 is TGTGCCAGCAGCTTGGGGGCTGGGACTAGCGGATACACCGGGGAGCTGTTTTTT. Protein sequence: CASSLGAGTSGYTGELFF.

The chain couples TRBV19 to TRBJ2-7; 10 bases match TRBD1. This CDR3 region has 14 residues. J gave up 5 bases and V 6 bases, and 7 bases lay outside the gene matches. The germline V gene encodes CDR1 LNHDA and CDR2 SQIVND (reference sequence). The CDR3 DNA reads as TGTGCCAGTAGACCGGGACAGGGGTACCACGAGCAGTACTTC. Translated, it gives CASRPGQGYHEQYF.

This clone was seen a single time. V usage is TRBV12-5 and J usage is TRBJ2-3, with D possibly being TRBD1 (5 bases). CDR3 length: 17 residues. Germline values: CDR1 LGHNT, CDR2 FRNRAP. V was clipped by 0 bases and J by 0 bases, with 13 bases between them. The CDR3: CASGLVLTAPSTDTQYF. The CDR3 nucleotides read TGTGCTAGTGGTTTGGTGTTGACAGCCCCTAGCACAGATACGCAGTATTTT.

This clone came up once. The chain links TRBV18 to TRBJ2-1; perhaps TRBD2 as D (5 bases). V was trimmed by 6 bases and J by 8 bases, leaving 20 bases between them. The CDR3 has 15 residues. Germline lookup yields CDR1 KGHSH and CDR2 LQKENI. CDR3 residues: CASSPLVRTGDEQFF. The CDR3 DNA reads TGTGCCAGCTCTCCTTTGGTTCGGACCGGGGATGAGCAGTTCTTC. The full variable domain, in which reference TRBV18 and TRBJ2-1 provide the parts outside the CDR3, is NAGVMQNPRHLVRRRGQEARLRCSPMKGHSHVYWYRQLPEEGLKFMVYLQKENIIDESGMPKERFSAEFPKEGPSILRIQQVVRGDSAAYFCASSPLVRTGDEQFFGPGTRLTVL.

This clone appeared a single time. This chain uses TRBV18 with TRBJ2-7, with D tentatively TRBD2 (6 bases). Germline V gene sequence: CDR1 KGHSH, CDR2 LQKENI. Trimming removed 6 bases at V and 3 bases at J, with 18 bases between. The CDR3 runs 15 residues. CDR3 protein: CASSPPSGEGYEQYF. As DNA, the CDR3 is TGTGCCAGCTCCCCCCCTTCGGGGGAAGGCTACGAGCAGTACTTC.

The gene calls are TRBV5-4 and TRBJ1-4; D gene uncertain. Trimming shortened V by 7 bases and J by 4 bases, and 14 bases separated the two germline ends. The CDR3 runs 14 residues. Per germline, CDR1 SGHNT and CDR2 YYREEE (reference sequence). CDR3 nucleotides: TGTGCCAGCTCGGACCCGGCGGGTAATGAAAAACTGTTTTTT. This sequence encodes CASSDPAGNEKLFF. The entire variable domain, with the rest obtained from reference TRBV5-4 and TRBJ1-4, is as follows: ETGVTQSPTHLIKTRGQQVTLRCSSQSGHNTVSWYQQALGQGPQFIFQYYREEENGRGNFPPRFSGLQFPNYSSELNVNALELDDSALYLCASSDPAGNEKLFFGSGTQLSVL.

This clone has only one observation. The V gene is TRBV6-1, the J gene TRBJ1-6; no clear D. The CDR3 covers 14 residues. Per germline, CDR1 MNHNS and CDR2 SASEGT. Trimming shortened V by 0 bases and J by 10 bases, and 10 bases separated the two germline ends. The CDR3 region is CASSEAWGGSPLHF. In nucleotides, the CDR3 is TGTGCCAGCAGTGAAGCATGGGGAGGCTCACCCCTCCACTTT.

The chain has TRBV7-3 and TRBJ1-1, with 7 nucleotides matching TRBD1. The ends lost 4 bases at V and 4 bases at J; junction bases unmatched: 15. The germline gives CDR1 SGHTA, CDR2 FQGTGA. CDR3 size: 17 residues. For the CDR3, the DNA is TGTGCCAGCAGCTCCCGAGGGGGCGGGCAGGGGGTCACTGAAGCTTTCTTT. As protein: CASSSRGGGQGVTEAFF. The whole variable domain, filled in from reference TRBV7-3 and TRBJ1-1, reads GAGVSQTPSNKVTEKGKYVELRCDPISGHTALYWYRQSLGQGPEFLIYFQGTGAADDSGLPNDRFFAVRPEGSVSTLKIQRTERGDSAVYLCASSSRGGGQGVTEAFFGQGTRLTVV.

As concerns this clone: Other DNA sequences in the same sample also yield this CDR3. The chain links TRBV9 to TRBJ1-4; 7 positions agree with TRBD1. The ends lost 0 bases at V and 8 bases at J; junction bases unmatched: 4. CDR1 and CDR2 from the germline V gene are SGDLS and YYNGEE. The CDR3 is made up of 14 amino acids. The CDR3 region is CASSVGQGGEKLFF. In nucleotides, the CDR3 is TGTGCCAGCAGCGTAGGGCAGGGGGGCGAAAAACTGTTTTTT.

CDR3 DNA: TGTGCCAGCAGTTTACAGGGGAGAATCGACGAGCAGTACTTC. The encoded protein is CASSLQGRIDEQYF. This chain links TRBV27 with TRBJ2-7, with D perhaps TRBD1 (6 bases). CDR1 is MNHEY and CDR2 is SMNVEV in the germline V gene (reference sequence). This CDR3 spans 14 amino acids. The ends were cut back, 2 bases at V and 5 bases at J, with 13 bases in the middle.

This chain links TRBV5-1 with TRBJ1-5; a possible D gene is TRBD1 (6 bases). V lost 0 bases, J lost 7 bases, and 11 bases lay in between. Germline CDR1 SGHRS, CDR2 YFSETQ. The CDR3 is made up of 14 amino acids. The CDR3 sequence: CASSLEAGVQPQHF. The CDR3 DNA reads TGCGCCAGCAGCTTGGAGGCAGGGGTACAGCCCCAGCATTTT.

The chain employs TRBV4-1 and TRBJ1-4; 11 positions agree with TRBD1. CDR1 and CDR2 from the germline V gene are MGHRA and YSYEKL. V trimming: 0 bases; J trimming: 7 bases; junction bases outside the gene matches: 4. This CDR3 is 16 amino acids long. The CDR3 spells CASSQDRGQGGEKLFF. As DNA, the CDR3 is TGCGCCAGCAGCCAAGATCGGGGACAGGGGGGTGAAAAACTGTTTTTT.

This chain joins TRBV11-3 and TRBJ2-1; no clear D gene. The germline V gene encodes CDR1 SGHNT and CDR2 YENEEA. The CDR3 is made up of 15 amino acids. V was cut by 0 bases and J by 0 bases, with 6 bases left in between. This chain's CDR3 is CASSLDPSSYNEQFF. CDR3 nucleotides: TGTGCCAGCAGCTTAGATCCCAGCTCCTACAATGAGCAGTTCTTC.